The T cell receptor (beta chain) described here comes from a study of blood T cell repertoires in COVID-19. About the study: Samples representing acute and convalescent COVID-19 were sourced from the United States, Italy and Spain.

Germline V gives CDR1 DFQATT, CDR2 SNEGSKA (reference sequence). There are 15 residues in the CDR3. V was pared by 3 bases and J by 3 bases, with 5 bases of the junction left unmatched. The authors' processing: Nucleated cell counts were estimated from reference gene primer amplification. Here immunoSEQ multiplex PCR was the method, and the copy in TCRdb shows in-frame clones only, minus some. That table is the source of V, J and clone size, and D and trimming were worked out from the DNA. The sample holds 75,000 to 100,000 clones, about 84% seen once. The genes are TRBV20-1 and TRBJ1-2, with 12 bases lining up with TRBD1. The receptor comes from a man aged 60 to 69 with acute or convalescent COVID-19. What was sequenced was peripheral blood. For the CDR3, the DNA is TGCAGTGCTAGTGGGGGACAGGGGGCTTACTATGGCTACACCTTC. Translating gives CSASGGQGAYYGYTF.